Below, one T cell receptor beta chain is given with its context. This entry is derived from a study of blood T cell repertoires in COVID-19. Study information: COVID-19 samples, acute and convalescent, were from the United States, Italy and Spain. The cDNA or gDNA used as material had been derived from T cells, B-cell-depleted T cells, or PBMCs.

Trimming cost V 4 bases and J 0 bases; bases outside gene matches: 6. There are 16 residues in the CDR3. Germline V gene lookup returns CDR1 SGHNT and CDR2 YYREEE (reference sequence). This table comes from immunoSEQ multiplex PCR, and its TCRdb copy is limited to in-frame clones, with some not included. The table includes approximately 150,000 clones, roughly 81% detected once. The participants were between roughly 18 and 89 years old and came from roughly 24 US areas. Cohort allocation depended upon clinical history that participants reported. The receptor comes from a woman aged 45-65 years with acute COVID-19. The chain carries TRBV5-4 and TRBJ1-3; 8 nucleotides agree with TRBD1. Sequences were obtained from PBMCs or T cells enriched from blood (not recorded which). CDR3 protein: CASSRSGTGSGNTIYF. CDR3 bases: TGTGCCAGCAGCAGGTCCGGGACAGGCTCTGGAAACACCATATATTTT.